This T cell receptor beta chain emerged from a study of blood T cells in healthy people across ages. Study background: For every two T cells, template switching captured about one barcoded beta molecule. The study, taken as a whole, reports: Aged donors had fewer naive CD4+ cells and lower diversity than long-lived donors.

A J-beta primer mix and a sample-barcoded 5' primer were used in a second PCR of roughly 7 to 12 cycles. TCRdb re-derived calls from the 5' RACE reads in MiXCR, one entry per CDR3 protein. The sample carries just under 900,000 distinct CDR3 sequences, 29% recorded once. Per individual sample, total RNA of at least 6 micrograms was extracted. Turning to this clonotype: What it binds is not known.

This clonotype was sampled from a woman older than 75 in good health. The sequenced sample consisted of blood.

The CDR3 is CASRTGGSSSPLHF. The CDR3 coding sequence is TGTGCCAGCAGGACAGGGGGCAGTTCTTCACCCCTCCACTTT. The chain couples TRBV2 to TRBJ1-6, with 10 bases matching TRBD1. Looked up from germline, CDR1 is SNHLY and CDR2 is FYNNEI. The CDR3 spans 14 residues. Losses at the gene ends were 6 bases for V and 9 bases for J; bases not matched to a gene: 5.